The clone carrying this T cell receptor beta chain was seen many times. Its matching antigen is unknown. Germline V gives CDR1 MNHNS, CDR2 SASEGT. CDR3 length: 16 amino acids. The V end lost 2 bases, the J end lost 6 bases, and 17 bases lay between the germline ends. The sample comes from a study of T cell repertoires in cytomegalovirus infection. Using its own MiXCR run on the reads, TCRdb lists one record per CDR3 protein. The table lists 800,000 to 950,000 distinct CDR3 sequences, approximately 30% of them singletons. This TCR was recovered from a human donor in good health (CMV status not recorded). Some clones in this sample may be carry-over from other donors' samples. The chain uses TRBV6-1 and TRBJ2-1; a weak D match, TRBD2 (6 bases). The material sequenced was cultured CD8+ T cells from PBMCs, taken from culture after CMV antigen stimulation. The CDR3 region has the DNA TGTGCCAGCAGTGAACCGCCCTTAGCGGCCCCCAATGAGCAGTTCTTC. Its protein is CASSEPPLAAPNEQFF.